These T cell receptor beta chains were read from a single sample in a study of T-cell memory formation after mild COVID-19. Each CDR3 protein is one row after TCRdb ran MiXCR on the 5' RACE reads. This table holds roughly 180,000 distinct CDR3 sequences, 11% found once. Sample: PBMCs or a T cell subset sorted from them (not recorded which). The receptor source for this set is a man in his late teens or twenties who had mild COVID-19 (a few samples of this study predate the infection). Cell type and time point are not known. Each CDR3 is given with its conserved first and last residue. D genes are given only for firm matches. Rows may omit the clone size; those that give it use once, few, many or a size class.

-	-	14	TRBJ2-3	TRBV15	TGTGCCACCAGCACCCGACAGGGCACAGATACGCAGTATTTT	CATSTRQGTDTQYF
-	-	13	TRBJ1-5	TRBV20-1	TGCAGTGCTAGAGGGACTCCGGATCAGCCCCAGCATTTT	CSARGTPDQPQHF
-	-	14	TRBJ1-5	TRBV7-2	TGTGCCAGCAGCTTAGGGGGCACAGGGCAGCCCCAGCATTTT	CASSLGGTGQPQHF
many	-	16	TRBJ2-5	TRBV7-2	TGTGCCAGCAGCCCCCCGGGGGGCGGGGGACAAGAGACCCAGTACTTC	CASSPPGGGGQETQYF
many	-	14	TRBJ2-2	TRBV11-2	TGTGCCAGCAGCTTATTTAGGGGAGCCGGGGAGCTGTTTTTT	CASSLFRGAGELFF
few	-	15	TRBJ2-1	TRBV6-4	TGTGCCAGCGGGCCCCCCGGGGCCCAGTACAATGAGCAGTTCTTC	CASGPPGAQYNEQFF
few	-	14	TRBJ2-5	TRBV29-1	TGCAGCGTTGAATTAGGCGGAATTCAAGAGACCCAGTACTTC	CSVELGGIQETQYF
-	-	15	TRBJ2-5	TRBV7-2	TGTGCCAGCAGCCCGGGACGATCGGGAGCAGAGACCCAGTACTTC	CASSPGRSGAETQYF
-	TRBD1	15	TRBJ2-7	TRBV4-2	TGTGCCAGCAGCCAGGCCGGGACAGGGTATTACGAGCAGTACTTC	CASSQAGTGYYEQYF
-	TRBD1	14	TRBJ2-5	TRBV7-3	TGTGCCAGCAGCTTTACAGGGGGTAGCGAGACCCAGTACTTC	CASSFTGGSETQYF
-	TRBD2	18	TRBJ2-4	TRBV9	TGTGCCAGCAGCGTAGAGGCTAGCGGGGGGCCAGCCAAAAACATTCAGTACTTC	CASSVEASGGPAKNIQYF
few	-	12	TRBJ2-5	TRBV6-2/TRBV6-3	TGTGCCAGCGGAGGCTCTCAAGAGACCCAGTACTTC	CASGGSQETQYF
-	TRBD1	14	TRBJ2-5	TRBV6-5	TGTGCCAGCAGTTACTTGGGACAGGGGGAGACCCAGTACTTC	CASSYLGQGETQYF
-	-	16	TRBJ2-3	TRBV7-2	TGTGCCAGCAGCTCCCAGGGGGGGAGCCTGGGAGATACGCAGTATTTT	CASSSQGGSLGDTQYF
-	-	13	TRBJ1-4	TRBV7-2	TGTGCCAGCAGCTTAGCGAGGGCCGAAAAACTGTTTTTT	CASSLARAEKLFF
-	-	13	TRBJ1-1	TRBV18	TGTGCCAGCTCACCCCAGAACAGGGAAGAAGCTTTCTTT	CASSPQNREEAFF
few	-	14	TRBJ2-1	TRBV7-9	TGTGCCAGCAGCTTAATTAGCCAGGGAGTTGAGCAGTTCTTC	CASSLISQGVEQFF
-	TRBD1	15	TRBJ1-6	TRBV10-3	TGTGCCATCAGTGGATCGACAGGGTGGGGATCACCCCTCCACTTT	CAISGSTGWGSPLHF
few	TRBD1	16	TRBJ2-1	TRBV7-9	TGTGCCAGCAGCTTAGGGACAGGGGGCTTCTACAATGAGCAGTTCTTC	CASSLGTGGFYNEQFF
-	-	12	TRBJ1-2	TRBV29-1	TGCAGCGTTTTCACCCGGGACTATGGCTACACCTTC	CSVFTRDYGYTF
few	TRBD2	13	TRBJ2-1	TRBV10-2	TGCGCCAGCAGTGTACTAGCGAACAATGAGCAGTTCTTC	CASSVLANNEQFF
few	-	15	TRBJ1-6	TRBV7-3	TGTGCCAGCAGCCCTATCAGGGACTTTAATTCACCCCTCCACTTT	CASSPIRDFNSPLHF
few	-	15	TRBJ1-3	TRBV15	TGTGCCACCAGCAGAGATGTGGGCTCTGGAAACACCATATATTTT	CATSRDVGSGNTIYF
few	-	13	TRBJ2-5	TRBV5-1	TGCGCCAGCAGCCCACTAGGAGGGGAGACCCAGTACTTC	CASSPLGGETQYF
-	-	12	TRBJ2-5	TRBV20-1	TGCAGTGCAAAGCGGTACCAAGAGACCCAGTACTTC	CSAKRYQETQYF
-	TRBD2	19	TRBJ2-5	TRBV2	TGTGCCAGCAGGCCCACCGGGATAGCGGGGGACTTACGAGCGGAGACCCAGTACTTC	CASRPTGIAGDLRAETQYF
few	TRBD1	15	TRBJ1-1	TRBV5-4	TGTGCCAGCAGCTCCGCGGACAGGGGGAACACTGAAGCTTTCTTT	CASSSADRGNTEAFF
once	-	12	TRBJ2-3	TRBV27	TGTGCCAGCAGGCTGGGTCCGCTTACGCAGTATTTT	CASRLGPLTQYF
-	-	13	TRBJ1-5	TRBV24-1	TGTGCCACCAGTGACAGGGCGGGTCAGCCCCAGCATTTT	CATSDRAGQPQHF
few	TRBD1	14	TRBJ2-1	TRBV10-3	TGTGCCATCAGCCGGGACAGGGGGTTCAATGAGCAGTTCTTC	CAISRDRGFNEQFF
-	TRBD1	13	TRBJ1-1	TRBV7-9	TGTGCCAGCATGACAGGGGGCTACACTGAAGCTTTCTTT	CASMTGGYTEAFF
-	TRBD2	16	TRBJ2-3	TRBV6-5	TGTGCCAGCAGTTCACCAGCGGGGGGAAGCACAGATACGCAGTATTTT	CASSSPAGGSTDTQYF
few	-	16	TRBJ1-2	TRBV4-2	TGTGCCAGCAGCCAAGTCTCACCGGAGGGGCCCTATGGCTACACCTTC	CASSQVSPEGPYGYTF
few	-	14	TRBJ2-5	TRBV28	TGTGCCAGCAGTTTATTGGCAGTCCAAGAGACCCAGTACTTC	CASSLLAVQETQYF
few	-	15	TRBJ2-3	TRBV5-1	TGCGCCAGCAGCCTTTGGCGGGACCTCGCAGATACGCAGTATTTT	CASSLWRDLADTQYF
-	-	14	TRBJ2-4	TRBV6-2/TRBV6-3	TGTGCCAGCAGCCCGCGATGGGCCAAAAACATTCAGTACTTC	CASSPRWAKNIQYF
-	TRBD2	17	TRBJ2-5	TRBV23-1	TGCGCCAGCAGTCAATGTCGGGGACTAGCGGGGAAAGAGACCCAGTACTTC	CASSQCRGLAGKETQYF
-	TRBD2	15	TRBJ2-3	TRBV19	TGTGCCAGTAGTATTTTGGGACTAGGCGCAGATACGCAGTATTTT	CASSILGLGADTQYF
-	-	16	TRBJ2-1	TRBV18	TGTGCCAGCTCACCACCGAACGGGCCTAACTACAATGAGCAGTTCTTC	CASSPPNGPNYNEQFF
-	-	14	TRBJ1-6	TRBV6-6	TGTGCCAGCAGTTCCCGGGCTCTTAATTCACCCCTCCACTTT	CASSSRALNSPLHF
few	-	13	TRBJ2-3	TRBV24-1	TGTGCCACCAGTGATGGCATCACCGGAAGGGAGTATTTT	CATSDGITGREYF
many	TRBD1	15	TRBJ2-1	TRBV10-3	TGTGCCATCAGCTTAGGGACAGGGGGTTACAATGAGCAGTTCTTC	CAISLGTGGYNEQFF
many	TRBD1	15	TRBJ2-7	TRBV7-6	TGTGCCAGCAGCTTGGCCGGGACAGGCCCTAACGAGCAGTACTTC	CASSLAGTGPNEQYF
many	TRBD1	14	TRBJ1-5	TRBV27	TGTGCCAGCAGTTTTACAGGGGGCCATCAGCCCCAGCATTTT	CASSFTGGHQPQHF
few	-	16	TRBJ1-6	TRBV14	TGTGCCAGCAGCCAAGATCTTGGAGGGGTTAGTTCACCCCTCCACTTT	CASSQDLGGVSSPLHF
-	-	15	TRBJ1-5	TRBV28	TGTGCCAGCAGTTCGGCAGACAGAATTAATCAGCCCCAGCATTTT	CASSSADRINQPQHF